This T cell receptor (beta chain) is drawn from a study of CD8+ T cells in alopecia areata. Whole-study context: Treated patients took oral tofacitinib at 5 to 10 mg twice daily. Points from the study as a whole: Scalp sequencing also captures normal skin's resident alphabeta T cells.

V was clipped by 8 bases and J by 7 bases; unmatched bases: 1. Germline V gene sequence: CDR1 MDHEN, CDR2 SYDVKM. CDR3 length equals 13 residues. Comments on this clone: Antigen: not known.

Sequencing relied on a cDNA template that was reverse transcribed from extracted RNA. Sequencing was performed with immunoSEQ multiplex PCR; in TCRdb, only in-frame clones are kept and a portion is missing. The top ten clones hold 0.95% to 1% of a sample with 140,000 to 150,000 clones, about half of them seen once. Those with alopecia areata gave lesional scalp punch biopsies and peripheral blood. PBMCs, the starting material, were the source of sorted CD4+ and CD8+ T cells. This clonotype was obtained from a human donor with alopecia areata. Here the sequenced sample was CD4+ T cells sorted from blood, taken at week 0. The V and J genes are TRBV28 and TRBJ2-1; 14 positions match TRBD2. CDR3 nucleotides: TGTGCCAGCGGGACTAGCGGGAGTAATGAGCAGTTCTTC. This gives the protein CASGTSGSNEQFF.